The 20 T cell receptor beta chains reported below all come from one sample, sequenced in a study of OX40 agonist ivuxolimab in advanced cancers. Receptor libraries were prepared by the immunoSEQ multiplex PCR assay. Drawn from immuneACCESS, this table holds only the in-frame rearrangements with V and J called that TCRdb kept. Clones are partly lost; checked studies trace under half to an unresolved V gene and leave the rest unexplained. Present in this sample are around 15,000 clones, about 70% of which were seen just once. The ten largest make up more than 15% of the sample. Sequencing used CD4+ or CD8+ T cells sorted from blood, obtained in a trial of the OX40 agonist ivuxolimab. The receptors derive from an adult with an advanced solid tumor such as melanoma, head and neck, liver or kidney cancer.

The chain recombines TRBV7-8 with TRBJ2-7, with 11 positions matching TRBD1. Germline CDR1 SGHVS, CDR2 FQNEAQ. There are 16 residues in the CDR3. The junction had 5 bases not matched to a gene; V was cut back by 0 bases and J by 4 bases. CDR3 in DNA: TGTGCCAGCAGCTTAGCCCGGACAGGGGGCATTTACGAGCAGTACTTC. This gives the protein CASSLARTGGIYEQYF.

This chain uses TRBV5-6 with TRBJ2-5; 8 nucleotides match TRBD2. Germline V gene sequence: CDR1 SGHDT, CDR2 YYEEEE. Trimming removed 4 bases from V and 0 bases from J; junction bases left unmatched: 11. This CDR3 comprises 17 residues. CDR3 amino acids: CASSAAGAGEYQETQYF. The CDR3, as DNA: TGTGCCAGCAGCGCAGCGGGAGCGGGGGAGTACCAAGAGACCCAGTACTTC.

The genes are TRBV4-3 and TRBJ1-5; possibly TRBD1 for D (5 bases). The CDR3 has 15 amino acids. V was shortened by 4 bases and J by 4 bases, with 14 bases between the two germline ends. Germline loops: CDR1 LGHNA, CDR2 YSLEER. The CDR3 region is CASSPGPAVNQPQHF. The CDR3 DNA follows: TGCGCCAGCAGCCCGGGACCAGCCGTAAATCAGCCCCAGCATTTT.

The chain couples TRBV28 to TRBJ1-2, with TRBD1 matching over 11 bases. This CDR3 is built from 15 residues. CDR1 and CDR2 (germline): MDHEN, SYDVKM. V shed 8 bases, J shed 3 bases, and the junction held 8 bases outside the gene matches. This CDR3 reads CASWVRDRGDYGYTF. The CDR3 DNA is TGTGCCAGCTGGGTTCGGGACAGGGGGGACTATGGCTACACCTTC.

This clone was observed a handful of times. This sequence joins TRBV6-5 and TRBJ2-2; 7 nucleotides match TRBD2. V gave up 4 bases and J gave up 4 bases; unmatched junction bases: 6. From germline, CDR1 is MNHEY and CDR2 SVGAGI. The CDR3 runs to 15 residues. The CDR3: CASSFAWGGTGELFF. CDR3 in DNA: TGTGCCAGCAGTTTCGCCTGGGGGGGCACCGGGGAGCTGTTTTTT.

The chain recombines TRBV7-9 with TRBJ2-5; D is unresolved. This CDR3 has 11 residues. V shed 4 bases and J shed 7 bases, with 7 bases lying between them. The germline CDR1 and CDR2 sequences are SEHNR and FQNEAQ (reference sequence). The CDR3 DNA is TGTGCCAGCAGCTCCGGTGGGACCCAGTACTTC. This translates into CASSSGGTQYF.

This chain connects TRBV4-3 to TRBJ1-1, with D perhaps TRBD1 (5 bases). The V end was cut by 1 base, the J end by 3 bases, with 6 bases between. The CDR3 has 13 amino acids. Germline-derived CDR1 and CDR2 are LGHNA and YSLEER. The DNA for the CDR3 is TGCGCCAGCAGCCAAGTCAGGGACACTGAAGCTTTCTTT. Translation: CASSQVRDTEAFF.

This chain connects TRBV27 to TRBJ1-5; D uncertain. Germline V lookup: CDR1 MNHEY, CDR2 SMNVEV (reference sequence). The CDR3 runs to 16 residues. V lost 2 bases and J lost 7, with 18 bases in between. CDR3 bases: TGTGCCAGCAGTTTAGTAGGCCCACCGGGAGGCCAGCCCCAGCATTTT. This encodes CASSLVGPPGGQPQHF.

The chain links TRBV7-6 to TRBJ2-1, with TRBD2 identical over 13 bases. V lost 5 bases and J lost 0; bases outside the gene matches: 7. Germline V CDR1 and CDR2: SGHVS, FNYEAQ. The CDR3 is made up of 18 amino acids. The CDR3 nucleotides are TGTGCCAGCAGCCTAGGGACTAGCGGGGTAAGCTCCTACAATGAGCAGTTCTTC. Its translation is CASSLGTSGVSSYNEQFF.

The rearrangement joins TRBV7-6 to TRBJ2-5; D is ambiguous. This CDR3 region has 15 residues. V lost 6 bases and J lost 7, with 21 bases in between. Germline assignment: CDR1 SGHVS and CDR2 FNYEAQ. CDR3 DNA sequence: TGTGCCAGCAGTTTTGCAAAAACGGCGTATGGGACCCAGTACTTC. It encodes CASSFAKTAYGTQYF.

This clone is large within its sample. The V call is TRBV7-8, the J call TRBJ1-4, with TRBD1 matching over 7 bases. Germline values: CDR1 SGHVS, CDR2 FQNEAQ. CDR3 length: 15 residues. V lost 5 bases to trimming and J lost 3 bases; unmatched junction nucleotides: 6. In DNA form, the CDR3 reads TGTGCCAGCAGCCCTTTAGGGGGCTCTAATGAAAAACTGTTTTTT. Translating gives CASSPLGGSNEKLFF.

The chain carries TRBV19 and TRBJ2-7; tentatively, D is TRBD1 (6 bases). The CDR3 has 15 amino acids. The germline V gene encodes CDR1 LNHDA and CDR2 SQIVND (reference sequence). V dropped 10 bases and J dropped 3 bases, with 22 bases sitting between them. The CDR3 region is CATSQGWGGDYEQYF. DNA for the CDR3: TGTGCCACCTCACAGGGCTGGGGTGGGGACTACGAGCAGTACTTC.

The J gene is TRBJ2-2, the V gene TRBV4-1; 7 bases match TRBD1. Unmatched junction bases numbered 12, after V lost 4 bases and J lost 7 bases. Germline CDR1 and CDR2: MGHRA and YSYEKL. CDR3 length: 16 amino acids. The CDR3 bases are TGCGCCAGCAGCCCCCGGACAGGCCCTAAGGGCGGGGAGCTGTTTTTT. Translating it yields CASSPRTGPKGGELFF.

The rearrangement links TRBV19 to TRBJ1-4; D may be TRBD1 (5 bases). CDR3 length: 13 residues. Germline CDR1 reads LNHDA; CDR2 reads SQIVND (reference sequence). The germline V and J ends were trimmed by 3 bases and 13 bases, with 15 bases remaining between them. The CDR3 bases are TGTGCCAGTAGTATTGAGCGAGGGGATCCACTGTTTTTT. The encoded protein is CASSIERGDPLFF.

By share, this clone counts as medium-sized. This rearrangement joins TRBV4-3 to TRBJ2-7; 8 bases map to TRBD1. Germline CDR1 reads LGHNA; CDR2 reads YSLEER. There are 13 residues in the CDR3. V was pared by 4 bases and J by 3 bases, with 2 bases of the junction left unmatched. The chain's CDR3 is CASSLTGGYEQYF. DNA for the CDR3: TGCGCCAGCAGCCTAACAGGGGGCTACGAGCAGTACTTC.

The chain joins TRBV15 to TRBJ2-1; TRBD2 agrees at 7 bases. CDR3 length equals 16 residues. Trimming at V came to 5 bases and at J to 0 bases, leaving 7 bases not matched to a gene. Looked up from germline, CDR1 is LNHNV and CDR2 is YYDKDF (reference sequence). The CDR3 sequence: CATSSLAAPSYNEQFF. The CDR3 nucleotides read TGTGCCACCAGCTCCCTAGCGGCCCCCTCCTACAATGAGCAGTTCTTC.

As for this clone: The identical CDR3 is also encoded by other nucleotide sequences in the sample. The rearrangement links TRBV6-1 to TRBJ1-2; D is uncertain. CDR1 and CDR2 (germline): MNHNS, SASEGT. The CDR3 has 14 residues. Trimming removed 0 bases at V and 2 bases at J, with 7 bases between. The CDR3 sequence is CASSEAGRNYGYTF. DNA of the CDR3: TGTGCCAGCAGTGAAGCCGGCAGAAACTATGGCTACACCTTC.

The chain combines TRBV27 with TRBJ1-2; D is unresolved. With 3 bases removed from V and 7 bases from J, the gap between germline ends came to 18 bases. The germline gives CDR1 MNHEY, CDR2 SMNVEV (reference sequence). The CDR3 is 15 residues long. The CDR3 DNA reads as TGTGCCAGCAGTTTGTTAGGGATACAAGAGGGTGGCTACACCTTC. Translating it yields CASSLLGIQEGGYTF.

V is TRBV7-9 and J is TRBJ2-7; D possibly uses TRBD1 or TRBD2 (6 bases each). Germline assignment: CDR1 SEHNR and CDR2 FQNEAQ (reference sequence). CDR3 length equals 13 residues. V lost 4 bases, J lost 2 bases, and 9 bases lay in between. Here the CDR3 DNA reads TGTGCCAGCAGCTGGGGGGACACCTACGAGCAGTACTTC. Amino acids: CASSWGDTYEQYF.

This clone was found a few times. The genes are TRBV7-2 and TRBJ1-6; D unresolved. The CDR3 has 15 residues. CDR1 is SGHTA and CDR2 is FQGNSA in the germline V gene. With 8 bases removed from V and 7 bases from J, the gap between germline ends came to 18 bases. Written as DNA, the CDR3 is TGTGCCAGCTCGGCAACCGGGGAATTGAATTCACCCCTCCACTTT. Its translation: CASSATGELNSPLHF. The full variable domain, with the rest looked up from reference TRBV7-2 and TRBJ1-6, is GAGVSQSPSNKVTEKGKDVELRCDPISGHTALYWYRQSLGQGLEFLIYFQGNSAPDKSGLPSDRFSAERTGGSVSTLTIQRTQQEDSAVYLCASSATGELNSPLHFGNGTRLTVT.